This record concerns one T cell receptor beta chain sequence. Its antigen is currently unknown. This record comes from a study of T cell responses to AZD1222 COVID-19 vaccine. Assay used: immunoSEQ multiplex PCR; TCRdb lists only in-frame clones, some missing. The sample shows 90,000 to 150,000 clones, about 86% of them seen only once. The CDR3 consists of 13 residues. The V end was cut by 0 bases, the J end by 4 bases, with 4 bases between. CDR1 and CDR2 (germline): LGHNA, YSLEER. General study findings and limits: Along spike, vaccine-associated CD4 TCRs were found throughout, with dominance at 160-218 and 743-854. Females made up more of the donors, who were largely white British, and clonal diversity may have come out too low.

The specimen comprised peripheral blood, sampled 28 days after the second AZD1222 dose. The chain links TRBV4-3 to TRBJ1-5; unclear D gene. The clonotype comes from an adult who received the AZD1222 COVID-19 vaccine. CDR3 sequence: CASSQEANQPQHF. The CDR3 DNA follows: TGCGCCAGCAGCCAAGAAGCGAATCAGCCCCAGCATTTT.